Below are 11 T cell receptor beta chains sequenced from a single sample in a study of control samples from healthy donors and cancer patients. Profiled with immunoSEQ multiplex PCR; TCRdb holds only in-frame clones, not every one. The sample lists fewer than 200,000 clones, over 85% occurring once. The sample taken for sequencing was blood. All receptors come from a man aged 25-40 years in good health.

In DNA form, the CDR3 reads TGTGCCAGCAGCAACTCTGGAAACACCATATATTTT. Protein product: CASSNSGNTIYF. V and J are TRBV11-2 and TRBJ1-3; no firm D call. V gave up 5 bases and J gave up 0 bases, with 2 bases separating them. This CDR3 comprises 12 residues. Looked up from germline, CDR1 is SGHAT and CDR2 is FQNNGV.

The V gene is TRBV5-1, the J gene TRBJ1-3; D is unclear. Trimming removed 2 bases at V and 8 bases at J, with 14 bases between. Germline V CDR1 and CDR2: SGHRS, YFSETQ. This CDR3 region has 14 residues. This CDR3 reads CASSFFGPRDTIYF. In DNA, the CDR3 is TGCGCCAGCAGCTTCTTCGGACCCAGAGACACCATATATTTT. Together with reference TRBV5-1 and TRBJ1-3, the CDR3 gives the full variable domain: KAGVTQTPRYLIKTRGQQVTLSCSPISGHRSVSWYQQTPGQGLQFLFEYFSETQRNKGNFPGRFSGRQFSNSRSEMNVSTLELGDSALYLCASSFFGPRDTIYFGEGSWLTVV.

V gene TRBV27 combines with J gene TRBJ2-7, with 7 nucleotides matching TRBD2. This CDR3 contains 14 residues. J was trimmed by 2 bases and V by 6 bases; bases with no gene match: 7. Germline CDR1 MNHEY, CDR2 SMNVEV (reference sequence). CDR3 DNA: TGTGCCAGCAGCCGTGCTAGCGGTACCTACGAGCAGTACTTC. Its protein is CASSRASGTYEQYF.

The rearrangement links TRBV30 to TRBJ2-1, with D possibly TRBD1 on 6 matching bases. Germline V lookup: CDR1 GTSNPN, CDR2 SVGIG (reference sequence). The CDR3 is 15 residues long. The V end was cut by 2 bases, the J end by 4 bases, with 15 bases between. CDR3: CAWSLRSGTYNEQFF. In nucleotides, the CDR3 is TGTGCCTGGAGTCTGCGATCCGGGACATACAATGAGCAGTTCTTC.

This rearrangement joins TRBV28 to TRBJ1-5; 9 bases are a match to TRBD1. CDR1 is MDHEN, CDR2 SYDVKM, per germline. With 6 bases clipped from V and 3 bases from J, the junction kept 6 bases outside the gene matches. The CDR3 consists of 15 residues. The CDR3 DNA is TGTGCCAGCAGCCGCACAGGGGGCTACAATCAGCCCCAGCATTTT. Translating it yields CASSRTGGYNQPQHF.

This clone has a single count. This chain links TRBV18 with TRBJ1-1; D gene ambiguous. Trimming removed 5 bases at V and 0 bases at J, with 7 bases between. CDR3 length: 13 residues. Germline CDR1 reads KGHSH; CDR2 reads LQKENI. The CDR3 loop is CASSEGLNTEAFF. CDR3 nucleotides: TGTGCCAGCTCAGAGGGCTTGAACACTGAAGCTTTCTTT.

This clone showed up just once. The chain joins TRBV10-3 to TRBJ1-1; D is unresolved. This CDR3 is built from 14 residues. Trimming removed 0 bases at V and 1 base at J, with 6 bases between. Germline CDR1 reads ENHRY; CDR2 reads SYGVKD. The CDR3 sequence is CAISESAGNTEAFF. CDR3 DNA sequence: TGTGCCATCAGTGAGTCGGCAGGGAACACTGAAGCTTTCTTT.

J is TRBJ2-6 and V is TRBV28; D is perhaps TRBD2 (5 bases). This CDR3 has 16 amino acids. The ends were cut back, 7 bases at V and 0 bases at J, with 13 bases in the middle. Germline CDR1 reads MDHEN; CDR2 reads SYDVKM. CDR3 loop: CASMRRAISGANVLTF. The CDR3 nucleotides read TGTGCCAGCATGAGGCGGGCCATCTCTGGGGCCAACGTCCTGACTTTC.

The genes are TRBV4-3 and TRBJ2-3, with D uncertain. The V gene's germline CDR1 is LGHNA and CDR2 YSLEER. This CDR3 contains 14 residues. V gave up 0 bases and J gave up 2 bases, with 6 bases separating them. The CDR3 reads CASSQDYVTDTQYF. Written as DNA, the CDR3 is TGCGCCAGCAGCCAAGATTACGTCACAGATACGCAGTATTTT.

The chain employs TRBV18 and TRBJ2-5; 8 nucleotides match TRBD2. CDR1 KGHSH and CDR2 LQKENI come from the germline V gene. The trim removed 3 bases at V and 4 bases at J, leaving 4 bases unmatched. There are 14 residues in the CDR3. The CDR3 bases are TGTGCCAGCTCACCGCGGGAGGAGCGAGAGACCCAGTACTTC. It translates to CASSPREERETQYF.

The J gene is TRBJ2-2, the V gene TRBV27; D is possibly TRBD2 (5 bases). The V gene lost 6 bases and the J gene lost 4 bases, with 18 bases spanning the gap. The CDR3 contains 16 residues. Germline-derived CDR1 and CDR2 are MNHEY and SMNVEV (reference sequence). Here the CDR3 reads CASSWGLALGTGELFF. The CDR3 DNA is TGTGCCAGCAGCTGGGGTCTAGCCTTAGGCACCGGGGAGCTGTTTTTT.